The 21 T cell receptor beta chains presented below share a single source sample, sequenced in a study of high-grade serous ovarian cancer treatment subgroups. Tumor samples were taken before definitive surgery or chemotherapy. Libraries were prepared by immunoSEQ multiplex PCR; TCRdb keeps only in-frame clonotypes and omits some of them. The sample includes 4,100 or so clones, 82% of them seen just once. The sequencing sample was made of tumor tissue. The receptors stem from a human donor with high-grade serous ovarian cancer.

The chain joins TRBV14 to TRBJ2-3; either TRBD1 or TRBD2 may supply D (7 bases each). Per the germline V gene, CDR1 is SGHDN and CDR2 is FVKESK. V lost 3 bases and J 4 bases, leaving 17 bases between the germline ends. CDR3 length: 16 residues. Here the CDR3 DNA reads TGTGCCAGCAGCCACCTCTCAGGGGGGGGTTCAGATACGCAGTATTTT. Protein: CASSHLSGGGSDTQYF.

This clone was counted between two and nine times. V usage is TRBV19 and J usage is TRBJ2-2, with 9 bases fitting TRBD1. Germline CDR1 and CDR2: LNHDA and SQIVND (reference sequence). The V and J ends lost 9 bases and 3 bases, in that order; junction bases with no gene match: 11. The CDR3 sequence is 16 residues long. CDR3: CASTTGGAGDTGELFF. For the CDR3, the DNA is TGTGCCAGCACCACAGGGGGCGCTGGGGACACCGGGGAGCTGTTTTTT.

This chain links TRBV5-4 with TRBJ2-3; the match to TRBD1 covers 7 bases. The CDR3 totals 13 residues. Looked up from germline, CDR1 is SGHNT and CDR2 is YYREEE (reference sequence). J was trimmed by 3 bases and V by 7 bases; bases with no gene match: 5. In DNA, the CDR3 is TGTGCCAGCCAGGGGGTTGGGACAGATACGCAGTATTTT. This sequence encodes CASQGVGTDTQYF.

J is TRBJ1-1 and V is TRBV5-1, with TRBD1 matching over 9 bases. There are 17 residues in the CDR3. Trimming cost V 0 bases and J 1 base; bases outside gene matches: 7. Per the germline V gene, CDR1 is SGHRS and CDR2 is YFSETQ. CDR3 residues: CASSLERTGVGNTEAFF. CDR3 in DNA: TGCGCCAGCAGCTTGGAACGGACAGGGGTTGGGAACACTGAAGCTTTCTTT. The complete variable domain, with remaining parts taken from reference TRBV5-1 and TRBJ1-1, reads KAGVTQTPRYLIKTRGQQVTLSCSPISGHRSVSWYQQTPGQGLQFLFEYFSETQRNKGNFPGRFSGRQFSNSRSEMNVSTLELGDSALYLCASSLERTGVGNTEAFFGQGTRLTVV.

The chain has TRBV5-1 and TRBJ1-1, with D tentatively TRBD1 (6 bases). This CDR3 is 14 amino acids long. CDR1 and CDR2 from the germline V gene are SGHRS and YFSETQ. V gave up 7 bases and J gave up 1 base, with 14 bases separating them. CDR3: CASGFGTPNTEAFF. The DNA of the CDR3 is TGCGCCAGCGGGTTCGGGACACCGAACACTGAAGCTTTCTTT.

This clone was picked up a small number of times. The chain carries TRBV11-3 and TRBJ1-1, with D possibly TRBD1 on 5 matching bases. The CDR3 sequence is 14 residues long. Trimming removed 3 bases at V and 3 bases at J, with 11 bases between. Germline V gene sequence: CDR1 SGHNT, CDR2 YENEEA. The CDR3 coding sequence is TGTGCCAGCAGCTTGGCAGGGTGGGACACTGAAGCTTTCTTT. Translating gives CASSLAGWDTEAFF.

The chain combines TRBV6-6 with TRBJ1-5, with unresolved D. Trimming shortened V by 2 bases and J by 4 bases, and 15 bases separated the two germline ends. This CDR3 spans 16 amino acids. Per germline, CDR1 MNHNY and CDR2 SVGAGI (reference sequence). CDR3 sequence: CASSYQGPAENQPQHF. CDR3 sequence (DNA): TGTGCCAGCAGTTACCAAGGCCCAGCAGAAAATCAGCCCCAGCATTTT.

This clone occurred a few times. The gene calls are TRBV10-1 and TRBJ2-2, with a possible D match to TRBD1 (5 bases). Germline loops: CDR1 WNHNN, CDR2 SYGVQD (reference sequence). This CDR3 contains 12 residues. The V and J ends lost 4 bases and 9 bases respectively, with 9 bases between them. CDR3 DNA sequence: TGCGCCAGCAGTGCCCAGGGAAGGGAGCTGTTTTTT. Protein product: CASSAQGRELFF.

The CDR3 loop is CASSLAGDGYTF. For the CDR3, the DNA is TGTGCCAGCAGCTTAGCAGGCGACGGCTACACCTTC. The gene calls are TRBV7-9 and TRBJ1-2; D gene unclear. The CDR3 length is 12 residues. V lost 0 bases and J lost 8, with 7 bases in between. From germline, CDR1 is SEHNR and CDR2 FQNEAQ (reference sequence).

This chain uses TRBV6-1 with TRBJ1-2, with 9 bases aligning to TRBD1. The CDR3 spans 14 residues. Trimming removed 7 bases from V and 8 bases from J; junction bases left unmatched: 11. The germline CDR1 and CDR2 sequences are MNHNS and SASEGT. CDR3 loop: CASTDRDRAFGYTF. The CDR3 DNA sequence: TGTGCCAGCACCGACCGGGACAGGGCATTCGGCTACACCTTC.

This clone has a single count. The chain recombines TRBV18 with TRBJ2-3; 11 nucleotides align to TRBD2. The CDR3 is 16 amino acids. Trimming removed 2 bases from V and 2 bases from J; junction bases left unmatched: 3. The germline V gene encodes CDR1 KGHSH and CDR2 LQKENI. Written as DNA, the CDR3 is TGTGCCAGCTCACCATTAGCGGGGGGGCCCACAGATACGCAGTATTTT. Its protein product is CASSPLAGGPTDTQYF.

This rearrangement joins TRBV10-3 to TRBJ2-3, with D possibly being TRBD1 or TRBD2 (5 bases each). Germline V gene data show CDR1 as ENHRY and CDR2 as SYGVKD. The CDR3 covers 14 residues. V lost 7 bases to trimming and J lost 6 bases, with 17 bases between them. The CDR3 spells CAITWDPDLDTQYF. For the CDR3, the DNA is TGTGCCATCACCTGGGACCCGGATTTGGATACGCAGTATTTT.

The chain links TRBV7-6 to TRBJ2-3, with TRBD2 matching over 7 bases. This CDR3 spans 14 amino acids. The trim removed 3 bases at V and 3 bases at J, leaving 3 bases unmatched. CDR1 SGHVS and CDR2 FNYEAQ come from the germline V gene. The CDR3 region is CASSLSGGTDTQYF. In DNA, the CDR3 is TGTGCCAGCAGCTTGTCGGGGGGAACAGATACGCAGTATTTT. The whole variable domain, filled in from reference TRBV7-6 and TRBJ2-3, reads GAGVSQSPRYKVTKRGQDVALRCDPISGHVSLYWYRQALGQGPEFLTYFNYEAQQDKSGLPNDRFSAERPEGSISTLTIQRTEQRDSAMYRCASSLSGGTDTQYFGPGTRLTVL.

DNA of the CDR3: TGTGCCAGCAGCTTTGTTGGCGGAACCTACAATGAGCAGTTCTTC. Protein sequence: CASSFVGGTYNEQFF. The V call is TRBV7-2, the J call TRBJ2-1; D remains ambiguous. The CDR3 consists of 15 residues. Germline V gene data show CDR1 as SGHTA and CDR2 as FQGNSA. The V end lost 3 bases, the J end lost 2 bases, and 11 bases lay between the germline ends.

The count of this clone is one. V usage is TRBV9 and J usage is TRBJ2-5; TRBD2 is a possible D gene (5 bases). Trimming stripped 0 bases from V and 4 bases from J, with 10 bases between. Germline V CDR1 and CDR2: SGDLS, YYNGEE. The CDR3 runs to 14 residues. Here the CDR3 DNA reads TGTGCCAGCAGCGTAGTAGATCGGGGAGAGACCCAGTACTTC. Translation gives CASSVVDRGETQYF.

V gene TRBV27 combines with J gene TRBJ2-7; 10 bases line up with TRBD2. The CDR3 totals 14 residues. With V trimmed by 11 bases and J by 2 bases, 9 bases remained unmatched. CDR1 MNHEY and CDR2 SMNVEV come from the germline V gene (reference sequence). As DNA, the CDR3 is TGTGCCTCCGCTGGCAGCGGGGGGGCCTACGAGCAGTACTTC. Translated, it gives CASAGSGGAYEQYF.

The sample holds one count of this clone. The chain joins TRBV5-1 to TRBJ2-6; no clear D. V gave up 0 bases and J gave up 0 bases, with 4 bases separating them. This CDR3 has 15 residues. Germline V CDR1 and CDR2: SGHRS, YFSETQ. The CDR3 DNA reads as TGCGCCAGCAGCTTGGGCTACTCTGGGGCCAACGTCCTGACTTTC. Encoded protein: CASSLGYSGANVLTF. Variable domain in full (rest from reference TRBV5-1 and TRBJ2-6): KAGVTQTPRYLIKTRGQQVTLSCSPISGHRSVSWYQQTPGQGLQFLFEYFSETQRNKGNFPGRFSGRQFSNSRSEMNVSTLELGDSALYLCASSLGYSGANVLTFGAGSRLTVL.

This rearrangement joins TRBV19 to TRBJ2-2, with TRBD1 matching 7 bases. This CDR3 has 16 residues. V was clipped by 4 bases and J by 3 bases; unmatched bases: 8. CDR1 LNHDA and CDR2 SQIVND come from the germline V gene (reference sequence). DNA of the CDR3: TGTGCCAGTAGTAACAGGGGACCCCCACACACCGGGGAGCTGTTTTTT. Amino acid sequence: CASSNRGPPHTGELFF.

The rearrangement joins TRBV30 to TRBJ1-2; D not certain. This CDR3 has 11 amino acids. V dropped 4 bases and J dropped 2 bases, with 5 bases sitting between them. In germline, CDR1 is GTSNPN, CDR2 SVGIG (reference sequence). CDR3: CAWTANYGYTF. For the CDR3, the DNA is TGTGCCTGGACAGCAAACTATGGCTACACCTTC.

This sequence joins TRBV7-2 and TRBJ1-1, with 9 bases identical to TRBD1. V lost 4 bases, J lost 10 bases, and 13 bases stayed unmatched. CDR1 SGHTA and CDR2 FQGNSA come from the germline V gene. This CDR3 comprises 15 residues. DNA of the CDR3: TGTGCCAGCAGCTACGTTACAGGGGGCCTTTCCGGAGCTTTCTTT. It is translated as CASSYVTGGLSGAFF.

The chain links TRBV6-6 to TRBJ1-3; unclear D gene. V was clipped by 0 bases and J by 1 base, with 7 bases between them. The CDR3 sequence is 15 residues long. Per the germline V gene, CDR1 is MNHNY and CDR2 is SVGAGI (reference sequence). The CDR3 DNA reads TGTGCCAGCAGTTACTCTCGTGATTCTGGAAACACCATATATTTT. Protein product: CASSYSRDSGNTIYF.